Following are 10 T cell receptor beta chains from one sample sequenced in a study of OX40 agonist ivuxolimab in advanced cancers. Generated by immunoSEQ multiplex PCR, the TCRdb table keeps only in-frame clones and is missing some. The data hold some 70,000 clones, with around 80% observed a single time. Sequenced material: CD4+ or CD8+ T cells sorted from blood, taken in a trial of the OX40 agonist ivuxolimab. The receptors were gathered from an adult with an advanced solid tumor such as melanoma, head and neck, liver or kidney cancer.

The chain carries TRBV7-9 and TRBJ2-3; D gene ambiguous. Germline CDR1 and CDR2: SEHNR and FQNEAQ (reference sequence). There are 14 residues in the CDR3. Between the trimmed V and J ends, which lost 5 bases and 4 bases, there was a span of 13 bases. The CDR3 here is CASSPSLKADTQYF. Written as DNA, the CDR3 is TGTGCCAGCAGCCCCAGCCTCAAAGCAGATACGCAGTATTTT.

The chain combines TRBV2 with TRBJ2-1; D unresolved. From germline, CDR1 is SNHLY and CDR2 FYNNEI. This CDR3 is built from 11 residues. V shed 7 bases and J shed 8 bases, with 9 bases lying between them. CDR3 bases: TGTGCCAGCACCGAGACGGATGAGCAGTTCTTC. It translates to CASTETDEQFF. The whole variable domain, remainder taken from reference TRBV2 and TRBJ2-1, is EPEVTQTPSHQVTQMGQEVILRCVPISNHLYFYWYRQILGQKVEFLVSFYNNEISEKSEIFDDQFSVERPDGSNFTLKIRSTKLEDSAMYFCASTETDEQFFGPGTRLTVL.

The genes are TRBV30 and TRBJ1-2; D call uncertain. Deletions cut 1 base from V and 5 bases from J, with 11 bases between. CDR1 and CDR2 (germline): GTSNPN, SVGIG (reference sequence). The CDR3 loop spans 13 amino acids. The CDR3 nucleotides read TGTGCCTGGAGTGCCCGGACGGGATATGGCTACACCTTC. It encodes CAWSARTGYGYTF.

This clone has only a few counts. DNA of the CDR3: TGCAGCGTTCACTTATATGACACTGAAGCTTTCTTT. This encodes CSVHLYDTEAFF. This chain uses TRBV29-1 with TRBJ1-1; unclear D gene. V lost 5 bases and J 3 bases, leaving 10 bases between the germline ends. Germline values: CDR1 SQVTM, CDR2 ANQGSEA. The CDR3 spans 12 residues.

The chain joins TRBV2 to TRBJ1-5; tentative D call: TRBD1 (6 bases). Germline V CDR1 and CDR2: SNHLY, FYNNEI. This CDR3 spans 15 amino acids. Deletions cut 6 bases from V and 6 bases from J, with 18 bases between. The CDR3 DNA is TGTGCCAGCAGACCAGTACAGGGTGTGGGTCAGCCCCAGCATTTT. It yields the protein CASRPVQGVGQPQHF.

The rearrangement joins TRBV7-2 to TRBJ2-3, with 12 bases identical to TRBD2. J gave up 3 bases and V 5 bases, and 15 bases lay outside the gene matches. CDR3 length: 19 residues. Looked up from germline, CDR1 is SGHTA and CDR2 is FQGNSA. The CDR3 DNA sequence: TGTGCCAGCAGCCCTAGAGGGCTAGCGGGGGGGCTTGGTACAGATACGCAGTATTTT. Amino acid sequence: CASSPRGLAGGLGTDTQYF.

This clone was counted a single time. The CDR3, as DNA: TGTGCTAGTGGTCAACGGCAGACCTACGAGCAGTACTTC. Protein sequence: CASGQRQTYEQYF. J is TRBJ2-7 and V is TRBV12-5; D call uncertain. From germline, CDR1 is LGHNT and CDR2 FRNRAP. The length of the CDR3 is 13 residues. The germline V and J ends were trimmed by 5 bases and 2 bases, with 10 bases remaining between them.

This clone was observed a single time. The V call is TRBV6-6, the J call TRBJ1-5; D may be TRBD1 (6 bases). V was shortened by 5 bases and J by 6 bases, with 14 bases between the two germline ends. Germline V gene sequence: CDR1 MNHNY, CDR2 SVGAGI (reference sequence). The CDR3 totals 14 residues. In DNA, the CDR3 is TGTGCCAGCAGTCCAATTATACAGGGTCAGCCCCAGCATTTT. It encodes CASSPIIQGQPQHF.

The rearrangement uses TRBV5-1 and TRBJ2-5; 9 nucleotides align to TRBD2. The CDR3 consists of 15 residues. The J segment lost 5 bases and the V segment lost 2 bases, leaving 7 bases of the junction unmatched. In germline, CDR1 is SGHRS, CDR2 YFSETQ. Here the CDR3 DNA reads TGCGCCAGCAGCTTCGGTGGTAGCGGGGGCGAGACCCAGTACTTC. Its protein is CASSFGGSGGETQYF.

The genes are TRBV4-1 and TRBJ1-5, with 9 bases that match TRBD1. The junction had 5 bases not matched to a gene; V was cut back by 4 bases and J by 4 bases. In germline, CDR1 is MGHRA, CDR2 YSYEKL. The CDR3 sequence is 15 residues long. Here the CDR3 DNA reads TGCGCCAGCAGCCGACCGGGACAGGGAAATCAGCCCCAGCATTTT. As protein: CASSRPGQGNQPQHF.